The rows below give T cell receptor beta chains drawn from one sample of a study of OX40 agonist ivuxolimab in advanced cancers. The data were produced by immunoSEQ multiplex PCR, yet TCRdb's version contains in-frame clones alone and is incomplete. The sample contains about 77,000 clones, roughly 91% of which appear only once. The sequenced sample was CD4+ or CD8+ T cells sorted from blood, obtained in a trial of the OX40 agonist ivuxolimab. The source is an adult with an advanced solid tumor such as melanoma, head and neck, liver or kidney cancer. The CDR3 runs from the conserved cysteine through the conserved F or W. D genes are given only for firm matches. Some rows mark clone size as missing; the rest say once, few, many or name a class of expanded clone.

j_gene	v_gene	d_gene	abundance	CDR3aa	CDR3nt
TRBJ1-1	TRBV15	-	once	CATSPPLGAPGGTTEAFF	TGTGCCACCAGCCCCCCACTAGGGGCCCCCGGGGGGACCACTGAAGCTTTCTTT
TRBJ2-7	TRBV11-2	TRBD1	-	CASSWDRGYEQYF	TGTGCCAGCAGTTGGGACAGGGGTTACGAGCAGTACTTC
TRBJ2-5	TRBV27	-	-	CASSTHWQETQYF	TGTGCCAGCAGTACTCACTGGCAAGAGACCCAGTACTTC
TRBJ1-3	TRBV10-1	-	-	CASSESGGSGNTIYF	TGCGCCAGCAGTGAGTCGGGGGGTTCTGGAAACACCATATATTTT
TRBJ2-1	TRBV9	TRBD2	-	CASSARLAGGNEQFF	TGTGCCAGCAGCGCCCGACTAGCGGGAGGCAATGAGCAGTTCTTC
TRBJ2-2	TRBV15	-	-	CATSRDAGTGELFF	TGTGCCACCAGCAGAGATGCGGGGACCGGGGAGCTGTTTTTT
TRBJ2-3	TRBV5-1	TRBD2	-	CASSLTLAGDTQYF	TGCGCCAGCAGCTTGACACTAGCGGGGGATACGCAGTATTTT
TRBJ2-7	TRBV2	TRBD2	-	CAWGGSGIFEQYF	TGTGCCTGGGGGGGGAGTGGGATCTTTGAGCAGTACTTC
TRBJ2-3	TRBV30	-	-	CAWGILAGSQYF	TGTGCCTGGGGCATACTCGCCGGTTCGCAGTATTTT
TRBJ2-5	TRBV28	-	-	CASSFTRAQETQYF	TGTGCCAGCAGTTTTACGAGGGCGCAAGAGACCCAGTACTTC
TRBJ1-5	TRBV6-1	-	once	CASSETPVSYSNQPQHF	TGTGCCAGCAGTGAAACACCCGTCAGCTATAGCAATCAGCCCCAGCATTTT
TRBJ1-6	TRBV6-5	-	-	CASSTGFYSPLHF	TGTGCCAGCAGTACAGGGTTCTATTCACCCCTCCACTTT
TRBJ2-6	TRBV7-8	-	-	CASSLPREGVGGANVLTF	TGTGCCAGCAGCCTACCCCGGGAAGGGGTCGGTGGGGCCAACGTCCTGACTTTC
TRBJ1-5	TRBV6-1	TRBD1	once	CASSESDREGQTQPQHF	TGTGCCAGCAGTGAATCCGACAGGGAGGGTCAAACTCAGCCCCAGCATTTT
TRBJ1-1	TRBV5-4	TRBD1	-	CASSLEGARAFF	TGTGCCAGCAGCTTGGAGGGGGCTCGGGCTTTCTTT
TRBJ2-7	TRBV28	-	-	CASSFLTRRSYEQYF	TGTGCCAGCAGTTTTTTGACTAGACGAAGCTACGAGCAGTACTTC
TRBJ2-5	TRBV5-4	TRBD2	once	CASSLRLAGGETQYF	TGTGCCAGCAGCTTGCGGCTAGCGGGAGGAGAGACCCAGTACTTC
TRBJ2-5	TRBV30	-	once	CAWHRGETQYF	TGTGCCTGGCATAGAGGAGAGACCCAGTACTTC
TRBJ1-1	TRBV7-9	-	-	CASKWGADTEAFF	TGTGCCAGTAAATGGGGCGCCGACACTGAAGCTTTCTTT
TRBJ2-5	TRBV27	-	-	CASTATPPGTQYF	TGTGCCAGCACCGCGACTCCCCCGGGGACCCAGTACTTC
TRBJ1-4	TRBV7-2	TRBD1	-	CASSTGGGEKLFF	TGTGCCAGCAGCACAGGGGGAGGAGAAAAACTGTTTTTT
TRBJ2-5	TRBV27	-	-	CASSQGVGGWETQYF	TGTGCCAGCAGTCAAGGGGTAGGGGGTTGGGAGACCCAGTACTTC
TRBJ1-2	TRBV2	-	few	CASSEGGYGYTF	TGTGCCAGCAGTGAAGGCGGTTACGGCTACACCTTC
TRBJ2-7	TRBV5-5	-	-	CASSKGFSSYEQYF	TGTGCCAGCAGCAAGGGGTTTAGCTCCTACGAGCAGTACTTC
TRBJ2-5	TRBV4-2	-	-	CASSQGSKRREETQYF	TGTGCCAGCAGCCAAGGTTCCAAAAGGCGGGAAGAGACCCAGTACTTC
TRBJ2-2	TRBV5-1	-	few	CASSRGQINTGELFF	TGCGCCAGCAGCCGGGGGCAGATCAACACCGGGGAGCTGTTTTTT
TRBJ2-1	TRBV5-5	TRBD2	-	CASSPDGGRAKQFF	TGTGCCAGCAGCCCGGACGGCGGGAGGGCCAAGCAGTTCTTC
TRBJ2-2	TRBV5-8	-	few	CASSPPTNTGELFF	TGTGCCAGCAGCCCACCAACGAACACCGGGGAGCTGTTTTTT
TRBJ1-2	TRBV29-1	-	-	CSVENSGRGEYGYTF	TGCAGCGTTGAAAACTCTGGGAGGGGGGAATATGGCTACACCTTC
TRBJ1-1	TRBV7-9	-	-	CASSLYDSLENTEAFF	TGTGCCAGCAGCCTTTACGACAGCCTGGAGAACACTGAAGCTTTCTTT
TRBJ1-2	TRBV7-2	-	-	CASSPYANGYGYTF	TGTGCCAGCAGCCCGTACGCGAATGGCTATGGCTACACCTTC
TRBJ1-5	TRBV19	TRBD1	-	CASSIGDRSYQPQHF	TGTGCCAGTAGTATAGGGGACAGAAGTTATCAGCCCCAGCATTTT
TRBJ2-7	TRBV2	-	once	CASSPPGPYEQYF	TGTGCCAGCAGTCCCCCGGGACCCTACGAGCAGTACTTC
TRBJ2-1	TRBV5-1	-	-	CASRGSSIFNEQFF	TGCGCCAGCAGGGGCAGCAGTATTTTCAATGAGCAGTTCTTC
TRBJ2-1	TRBV12-5	TRBD2	once	CASGGGGTIQIF	TGTGCTAGTGGTGGGGGGGGTACCATCCAGATCTTC
TRBJ1-5	TRBV10-3	TRBD1	-	CASTGQGVGQPQHF	TGTGCCTCGACGGGACAGGGGGTCGGTCAGCCCCAGCATTTT
TRBJ1-1	TRBV15	-	-	CATSRGVNTEAFF	TGTGCCACCAGCAGGGGGGTGAACACTGAAGCTTTCTTT
TRBJ2-3	TRBV11-3	-	-	CASSFGQVADTQYF	TGTGCCAGCAGCTTCGGGCAGGTTGCAGATACGCAGTATTTT